Following are 5 T cell receptor beta chains from one sample sequenced in a study of HIV-infected patients and healthy controls. The repertoire came from unfractionated whole blood and reflected all unsorted peripheral T cells. cDNA was made from roughly 470 ng RNA using alpha and beta constant primers. Separate chain-specific third strand synthesis with multiplexing indices produced the alpha and beta libraries. TCRdb re-derived calls from the 5' RACE reads in MiXCR, one entry per CDR3 protein. The sample has about 9,700 distinct CDR3 sequences; 8% are singletons. Sequenced input: blood. The receptor source for this set is an adult in good health.

This clonotype showed up many times. The rearrangement links TRBV12-3 or TRBV12-4 to TRBJ2-7; D might be TRBD1 or TRBD2, each matching 6 bases. The CDR3 has 12 amino acids. Trimming took 5 bases from V and 6 from J, leaving 11 bases between them. CDR3 nucleotide sequence: TGTGCCAGCAGTACCGGGGGCGGCGAGCAGTACTTC. Protein sequence: CASSTGGGEQYF.

The V and J genes are TRBV25-1 and TRBJ2-3; TRBD2 is a possible D gene (5 bases). The V end was cut by 4 bases, the J end by 1 base, with 15 bases between. CDR1 is MGHDK and CDR2 is SYGVNS in the germline V gene. This CDR3 spans 16 amino acids. The CDR3 DNA reads as TGTGCCAGCAGTGTTTCGCGGGCGCTACGCACAGATACGCAGTATTTT. Protein product: CASSVSRALRTDTQYF. Supplemented by reference TRBV25-1 and TRBJ2-3, the full variable domain reads EADIYQTPRYLVIGTGKKITLECSQTMGHDKMYWYQQDPGMELHLIHYSYGVNSTEKGDLSSESTVSRIRTEHFPLTLESARPSHTSQYLCASSVSRALRTDTQYFGPGTRLTVL.

The table lists this clonotype with a few counts. DNA for the CDR3: TGCGCCAGCAGCTTGGAAGGGGGCGCGAACACTGAAGCTTTCTTT. This sequence encodes CASSLEGGANTEAFF. The genes are TRBV5-1 and TRBJ1-1; 7 bases line up with TRBD1. Germline lookup yields CDR1 SGHRS and CDR2 YFSETQ. There are 15 residues in the CDR3. With 0 bases clipped from V and 1 base from J, the junction kept 3 bases outside the gene matches.

This clonotype is medium-sized (0.01 to 0.1%) within its sample. This chain connects TRBV6-1 to TRBJ2-3, with 14 bases lining up with TRBD2. Germline CDR1 reads MNHNS; CDR2 reads SASEGT. Trimming at V came to 6 bases and at J to 3 bases, leaving 5 bases not matched to a gene. The length of the CDR3 is 16 residues. In DNA, the CDR3 is TGTGCCAGCAGACGACTAGCGGGGGGGCGGACAGATACGCAGTATTTT. Protein sequence: CASRRLAGGRTDTQYF.

By share, this clonotype counts as medium-sized (0.01 to 0.1%). The V and J genes are TRBV7-7 and TRBJ2-5; unclear D gene. The CDR3 has 14 amino acids. The germline CDR1 and CDR2 sequences are SSHAT and FNYEAQ (reference sequence). Deletions cut 1 base from V and 1 base from J, with 7 bases between. The CDR3, as DNA: TGTGCCAGCAGCTTAGGAAACACCCAAGAGACCCAGTACTTC. Translating it yields CASSLGNTQETQYF.